This T cell receptor beta chain derives from a study of CXCR3-negative and CXCR3-positive naive CD8 T cells (dated by TCRdb to between 2017 and 2020). Regarding the complete study: Roughly 140 million TRB reads were obtained in total, roughly 1.5 +/- 0.3 million reads per library. Diversity and physicochemical repertoire analyses were performed on approximately 10 donors pooled from two independent experiments. Naive subsets from roughly 5 donors and memory cells from 3 donors were included in the TRBV-TRBJ cluster analysis.

Each CD8+ T cell subset was flow-sorted in triplicate, with roughly 330,000 cells per subset placed directly into RLT lysis buffer. Naive CD8+ T cells were defined stringently as CD45RO-CCR7+CD27+CD95- to exclude memory contaminants. Peripheral blood mononuclear cells were isolated from buffy coats using standard density gradient centrifugation. Naive CXCR3-negative and CXCR3-positive CD8+ T cells were flow-sorted using a FACSAria III. An RNeasy Mini Kit was used to extract total RNA from the sorted cells. Sequencer: NextSeq 550. The Human TCR Profiling Kit (MiLaboratory) was used to make UMI-labeled 5' RACE TRB cDNA libraries. The full amount of extracted RNA was used for cDNA synthesis, and the full amount of resulting cDNA was used for PCR amplification. The libraries were made side by side, with each library going through the same number of PCR cycles. The authors processed their data as follows. MIGEC and MiXCR extracted about 50,000 +/- 10,000 unique UMI-labeled TRB cDNA molecules per library, requiring at least two reads per UMI. Each library averaged roughly 36,000 +/- 9,600 functional in-frame TRB CDR3 nucleotide clonotypes without stop codons. After downsampling to 5000 UMI-labeled TRB molecules per sample, diversity metrics, including normalized Shannon-Wiener and Chao1, were computed in VDJtools. VDJtools was used to calculate clonotype-size-weighted physicochemical properties of the central five CDR3 residues, namely interaction energy, strength, volume and Kidera factor 4. Once TCRdb had reprocessed the reads, it stored one entry per CDR3 protein sequence and supplied no DNA. TCRdb's processing, not the authors', yielded these V and J calls. The data table for this sample lists around 160,000 distinct CDR3 sequences. The ten largest clones take up roughly 0.28% of the sample.

Reading the germline V gene gives CDR1 MGHRA and CDR2 YSYEKL. The CDR3 starts with the cysteine, ends with the phenylalanine, and has 14 residues. DNA is not recorded here. Comment on this clonotype: No antigen is known for it.

General study outcomes and caveats: TRBV-TRBJ usage was similar between naive CXCR3-negative and CXCR3-positive cells from the same donor, while memory cells showed distinct patterns. Compared with CXCR3-negative naive cells, CXCR3-positive naive cells had TRB CDR3s with higher hydrophobicity (lower Kidera factor 4), lower energy, and higher strength and volume indices. Repertoire diversity was comparably high in both naive subsets but much lower in memory CD8+ T cells. CXCR3 expression partially decreased after cryopreservation, so most assays used freshly isolated PBMCs. Because surface CD5, which has been linked to self-reactivity in mice, was comparable between naive subsets, TCR interaction strength was also inferred from TRB CDR3 physicochemical properties.

The sequencing input was naive CXCR3+ CD8+ T cells from blood. The meaning of the sample's cell subset or site label: CD45RO-CCR7+CD27+CD95- naive CD8+ T cells expressing CXCR3 (TNR3+). This chain is built from TRBV4-1 and TRBJ2-7. The receptor's source is a human donor in good health. Some clones in this sample may be carry-over from other donors' samples. The CDR3 in this case is CASSQKEESYEQYF.